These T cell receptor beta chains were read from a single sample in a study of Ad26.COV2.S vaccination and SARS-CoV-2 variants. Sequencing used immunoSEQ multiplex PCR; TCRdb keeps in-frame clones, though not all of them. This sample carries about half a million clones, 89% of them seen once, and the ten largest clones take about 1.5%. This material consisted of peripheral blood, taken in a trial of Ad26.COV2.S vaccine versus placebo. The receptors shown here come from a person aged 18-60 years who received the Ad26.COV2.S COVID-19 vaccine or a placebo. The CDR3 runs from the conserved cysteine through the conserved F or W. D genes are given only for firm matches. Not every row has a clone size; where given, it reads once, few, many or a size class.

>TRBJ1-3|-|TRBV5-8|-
CASSLGTAVSGNTIYF
TGTGCCAGCAGCTTGGGGACAGCGGTCTCTGGAAACACCATATATTTT
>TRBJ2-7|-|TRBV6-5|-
CASSYSTAGSYEQYF
TGTGCCAGCAGTTACTCGACGGCAGGCTCCTACGAGCAGTACTTC
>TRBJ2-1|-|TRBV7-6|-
CASSYGTQQREQFF
TGTGCCAGCAGCTATGGGACTCAACAGCGTGAGCAGTTCTTC
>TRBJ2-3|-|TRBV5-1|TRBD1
CASSLRQGSGDTQYF
TGCGCCAGCAGCTTACGACAGGGGAGTGGAGATACGCAGTATTTT
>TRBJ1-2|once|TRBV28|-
CASSLKFSDYGYTF
TGTGCCAGCAGTTTAAAGTTTTCCGACTATGGCTACACCTTC
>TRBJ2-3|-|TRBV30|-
CAWTRWGDADTQYF
TGTGCCTGGACGAGATGGGGGGACGCAGATACGCAGTATTTT
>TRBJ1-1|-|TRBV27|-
CASSFRSGTEAFF
TGTGCCAGCAGTTTTCGCTCGGGCACTGAAGCTTTCTTT
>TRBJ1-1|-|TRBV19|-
CASSIDSSLNTEAFF
TGTGCCAGTAGTATAGATTCCAGCTTGAACACTGAAGCTTTCTTT
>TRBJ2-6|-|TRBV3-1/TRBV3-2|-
CASSQRGSGANVLTF
TGTGCCAGCAGCCAACGGGGGTCTGGGGCCAACGTCCTGACTTTC
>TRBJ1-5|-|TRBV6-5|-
CASSYDRSFNQPQHF
TGTGCCAGCAGTTATGACAGATCTTTCAATCAGCCCCAGCATTTT